This TCR beta chain was captured by sequencing in a study of T cells in narcolepsy. Study-wide background: Enrolled donors included narcolepsy type 1 or type 2 patients and healthy controls.

Overall study findings and caveats: Same-patient CSF and blood CD4+ T cell clonotypes included HCRT-specific and TRIB2-specific autoreactive ones. Autoreactive clone sequences were missing from some blood memory CD4+ repertoires.

As regards this clone: The antigen remains undetermined.

Data came from immunoSEQ multiplex PCR; TCRdb stores just in-frame clones and leaves some out. The sample holds around 35,000 clones; less than 90% are singletons and the top ten take 0.85% to 1.2%. The CDR3 has 17 residues. CDR1 is SNHLY, CDR2 FYNNEI, per germline. With V trimmed by 5 bases and J by 1 base, 9 bases remained unmatched. The origin of this receptor is a human donor in good health. Sequenced input: memory (CD45RA-) CD4+ T cells from blood. V gene TRBV2 combines with J gene TRBJ1-1; 11 bases line up with TRBD1. The CDR3 is CASSTTDRGQGNTEAFF. CDR3 nucleotide sequence: TGTGCCAGCAGTACTACGGACAGGGGGCAGGGGAACACTGAAGCTTTCTTT.